These 23 T cell receptor beta chains were all obtained from the same sample, sequenced in a study. TCRdb reprocessed the 5' RACE reads with MiXCR, giving one entry per CDR3 protein. The sample has 35,000 to 50,000 distinct CDR3 sequences; 25% to 30% are singletons. Sequenced material: memory CD4+ T cells sorted from a lymph node. Stated subset: memory CD4+ T cells, CD4+CD45RO+CD25-. These receptors all come from a female donor with breast cancer.

The genes are TRBV20-1 and TRBJ2-2; D unclear. The CDR3 runs 13 residues. Germline-derived CDR1 and CDR2 are DFQATT and SNEGSKA (reference sequence). In DNA, the CDR3 is TGCAGCAGTGCGGTCGAGAACACCGGGGAGCTGTTTTTT. Protein: CSSAVENTGELFF.

This clonotype was counted between two and nine times. The chain is built from TRBV7-2 and TRBJ1-1, with a tentative D call TRBD1 (5 bases). This CDR3 region has 12 residues. Germline V CDR1 and CDR2: SGHTA, FQGNSA. V was shortened by 8 bases and J by 4 bases, with 11 bases between the two germline ends. The DNA for the CDR3 is TGTGCCAGCGCCAGGGTGGGCACTGAAGCTTTCTTT. This gives the protein CASARVGTEAFF. Full variable domain (outside the CDR3, taken from reference TRBV7-2 and TRBJ1-1): GAGVSQSPSNKVTEKGKDVELRCDPISGHTALYWYRQSLGQGLEFLIYFQGNSAPDKSGLPSDRFSAERTGGSVSTLTIQRTQQEDSAVYLCASARVGTEAFFGQGTRLTVV.

This clonotype was observed a handful of times. The chain links TRBV12-3 or TRBV12-4 to TRBJ2-3; no clear D. CDR3 length: 14 residues. The V gene lost 6 bases and the J gene lost 2 bases, with 12 bases spanning the gap. The chain's CDR3 is CASSQPPHTDTQYF. The CDR3, as DNA: TGTGCCAGCAGCCAACCGCCCCACACAGATACGCAGTATTTT.

CDR3 in amino acids: CASSLFFSAEGYNEQFF. Written as DNA, the CDR3 is TGTGCCAGCAGTTTATTCTTTTCGGCCGAGGGCTACAATGAGCAGTTCTTC. This chain joins TRBV12-3 or TRBV12-4 and TRBJ2-1; perhaps TRBD2 as D (5 bases). The CDR3 length is 17 residues. V was trimmed by 2 bases and J by 3 bases, leaving 17 bases between them.

This clonotype was seen more than once but under ten times. V gene TRBV27 combines with J gene TRBJ1-5; TRBD1 might be the D (6 bases). Germline assignment: CDR1 MNHEY and CDR2 SMNVEV (reference sequence). The CDR3 contains 14 residues. The V end lost 5 bases, the J end lost 5 bases, and 13 bases lay between the germline ends. CDR3: CASSRRGGDQPQHF. The CDR3 DNA sequence: TGTGCCAGCAGTCGTCGAGGGGGGGATCAGCCCCAGCATTTT.

As concerns this clonotype: The final CDR3 position lacks the conserved phenylalanine or tryptophan, pointing to a likely read error. The chain links TRBV5-6 to TRBJ2-7, with 11 bases aligning to TRBD1. CDR1 and CDR2 (germline): SGHDT, YYEEEE. The CDR3 is made up of 14 amino acids. V was pared by 2 bases and J by 8 bases, with 6 bases of the junction left unmatched. The CDR3 DNA is TGTGCCAGCAGCTTAGGACAGGGGGCCGCTAAGCAGTACCTC. This sequence encodes CASSLGQGAAKQYL.

In this sample, this clonotype turned up a few times. CDR3 amino acids: CASGRTKETQYF. CDR3 coding DNA: TGTGCCAGCGGGAGGACGAAAGAGACCCAGTACTTC. The chain combines TRBV7-9 with TRBJ2-5; D possibly corresponds to TRBD2 (6 bases). CDR3 length: 12 amino acids. Trimming removed 8 bases at V and 3 bases at J, with 10 bases between. CDR1 is SEHNR, CDR2 FQNEAQ, per germline (reference sequence).

The chain carries TRBV4-2 and TRBJ1-2; D gene unclear. CDR1 and CDR2 (germline): LGHNA, YNFKEQ. The V end lost 0 bases, the J end lost 7 bases, and 6 bases lay between the germline ends. The CDR3 spans 12 residues. In nucleotides, the CDR3 is TGTGCCAGCAGCCAAGATGGGAGTGGCTACACCTTC. Amino acid sequence: CASSQDGSGYTF.

The V and J genes are TRBV12-3 or TRBV12-4 and TRBJ2-7; possibly TRBD2 for D (5 bases). V shed 6 bases and J shed 5 bases, with 8 bases lying between them. The CDR3 contains 11 residues. CDR3 protein: CASRLLDEQYF. CDR3 DNA sequence: TGTGCCAGCAGGCTACTAGACGAGCAGTACTTC.

The chain recombines TRBV6-5 with TRBJ1-4, with D unresolved. This CDR3 region has 16 residues. Deletions cut 6 bases from V and 5 bases from J, with 19 bases between. Per germline, CDR1 MNHEY and CDR2 SVGAGI. The DNA of the CDR3 is TGTGCCAGCAGCCCGACCTGGCGGCAGGAGAATGAAAAACTGTTTTTT. The encoded protein is CASSPTWRQENEKLFF.

This clonotype was found a few times. This sequence joins TRBV27 and TRBJ2-1, with a weak D call TRBD1 (6 bases). CDR1 is MNHEY, CDR2 SMNVEV, per germline (reference sequence). CDR3 length: 12 residues. Trimming stripped 6 bases from V and 9 bases from J, with 12 bases between. CDR3: CASSWTDGEQFF. DNA for the CDR3: TGTGCCAGCAGCTGGACAGACGGTGAGCAGTTCTTC.

The J gene is TRBJ1-1, the V gene TRBV9, with TRBD1 matching 7 bases. V shed 7 bases and J 6 bases; nucleotides not matched to a gene: 12. The V gene's germline CDR1 is SGDLS and CDR2 YYNGEE. This CDR3 has 14 residues. As DNA, the CDR3 is TGTGCCAGCTCACGAACGACAGGGTTATCTGAAGCTTTCTTT. It encodes CASSRTTGLSEAFF.

The chain uses TRBV5-1 and TRBJ2-3; 11 bases align to TRBD2. The CDR3 covers 14 residues. Germline trimming cut 3 bases from V and 5 bases from J; bases unmatched to any gene: 2. The germline gives CDR1 SGHRS, CDR2 YFSETQ. CDR3 amino acids: CASSYGTSGDTQYF. In DNA form, the CDR3 reads TGCGCCAGCAGCTATGGGACTAGCGGAGATACGCAGTATTTT. Full variable domain (outside the CDR3, taken from reference TRBV5-1 and TRBJ2-3): KAGVTQTPRYLIKTRGQQVTLSCSPISGHRSVSWYQQTPGQGLQFLFEYFSETQRNKGNFPGRFSGRQFSNSRSEMNVSTLELGDSALYLCASSYGTSGDTQYFGPGTRLTVL.

The J gene is TRBJ1-1, the V gene TRBV7-3; D is unresolved. With 2 bases removed from V and 3 bases from J, the gap between germline ends came to 7 bases. CDR3 length equals 13 residues. In germline, CDR1 is SGHTA, CDR2 FQGTGA. The chain's CDR3 is CASSLVRDTEAFF. In DNA, the CDR3 is TGTGCCAGCAGCTTAGTTCGGGACACTGAAGCTTTCTTT.

This rearrangement joins TRBV7-2 to TRBJ2-1; 12 bases match TRBD2. Germline V gives CDR1 SGHTA, CDR2 FQGNSA. With 5 bases clipped from V and 6 bases from J, the junction kept 17 bases outside the gene matches. The CDR3 runs 19 residues. In nucleotides, the CDR3 is TGTGCCAGCAGCGGCAGACTGACTAGCGGGAGTAGAACCGGCAATGAGCAGTTCTTC. Its protein is CASSGRLTSGSRTGNEQFF.

J is TRBJ1-1 and V is TRBV7-9; tentatively, D is TRBD1 (5 bases). V shed 3 bases and J shed 1 base, with 15 bases lying between them. The CDR3 is made up of 16 amino acids. Germline CDR1 and CDR2: SEHNR and FQNEAQ (reference sequence). The CDR3 region has the DNA TGTGCCAGCAGCTTTCTCTTCAGGGAAACGAACACTGAAGCTTTCTTT. This translates into CASSFLFRETNTEAFF.

The chain recombines TRBV29-1 with TRBJ1-3; weak D call: TRBD1 (6 bases). Germline CDR1 SQVTM, CDR2 ANQGSEA. V was trimmed by 6 bases and J by 7 bases, leaving 16 bases between them. The CDR3 has 13 residues. In DNA, the CDR3 is TGCAGCGTCAGGGAAGGGGGGGCGAACACCATATATTTT. Its protein is CSVREGGANTIYF.

A remark on this clonotype: A much larger clone differs by one base, so this may be a read error. The V gene is TRBV5-1, the J gene TRBJ2-2, with 11 bases identical to TRBD2. The germline CDR1 and CDR2 sequences are SGHRS and YFSETQ. This CDR3 region has 16 residues. CDR3 residues: CVSSSTSGANTGELFF. In DNA form, the CDR3 reads TGCGTCAGCAGCTCGACTAGCGGGGCAAACACCGGGGAGCTGTTTTTT.

The chain recombines TRBV20-1 with TRBJ2-1; TRBD2 agrees at 9 bases. Per the germline V gene, CDR1 is DFQATT and CDR2 is SNEGSKA (reference sequence). The length of the CDR3 is 15 residues. Losses at the gene ends were 3 bases for V and 5 bases for J; bases not matched to a gene: 8. For the CDR3, the DNA is TGCAGTGCTAGTATAGGCGGGAGGGCCAACAATGAGCAGTTCTTC. Translating gives CSASIGGRANNEQFF.

The gene calls are TRBV12-3 or TRBV12-4 and TRBJ1-1; D is perhaps TRBD1 (5 bases). The CDR3 totals 16 residues. Trimming took 5 bases from V and 4 from J, leaving 20 bases between them. CDR3 bases: TGTGCCAGCAGTCCGGCGGCAGGGAGGCGGATCACTGAAGCTTTCTTT. It specifies CASSPAAGRRITEAFF.

This clonotype has just a few counts. V and J are TRBV10-3 and TRBJ1-3, with D tentatively TRBD1 (5 bases). The CDR3 contains 15 residues. V was cut by 3 bases and J by 2 bases, with 11 bases left in between. Germline V gene lookup returns CDR1 ENHRY and CDR2 SYGVKD. The CDR3 spells CAISDPGRAGNTIYF. The CDR3 nucleotides read TGTGCCATCAGTGATCCAGGGCGGGCTGGAAACACCATATATTTT.

Worth noting for this clonotype: The conserved phenylalanine or tryptophan is not found at the CDR3 terminus, so this likely reflects a read error. The rearrangement joins TRBV7-9 to TRBJ1-3, with 8 bases identical to TRBD1. V lost 7 bases to trimming and J lost 4 bases; unmatched junction nucleotides: 6. The CDR3 runs to 14 residues. Germline V gene sequence: CDR1 SEHNR, CDR2 FQNEAQ (reference sequence). CDR3 coding DNA: TGTGCCAGCAACGGACAGGGTGGAGGAAACACCATATATTCT. It specifies CASNGQGGGNTIYS.

The rearrangement joins TRBV7-9 to TRBJ1-6, with a possible D match to TRBD1 (5 bases). CDR1 and CDR2 (germline): SEHNR, FQNEAQ (reference sequence). The V end was cut by 5 bases, the J end by 0 bases, with 14 bases between. This CDR3 spans 17 amino acids. CDR3 region: CASSRDRPSSYNSPLHF. The CDR3 nucleotides are TGTGCCAGCAGCCGGGACCGGCCGAGCTCCTATAATTCACCCCTCCACTTT. Full variable domain (missing parts from reference TRBV7-9 and TRBJ1-6): DTGVSQNPRHKITKRGQNVTFRCDPISEHNRLYWYRQTLGQGPEFLTYFQNEAQLEKSRLLSDRFSAERPKGSFSTLEIQRTEQGDSAMYLCASSRDRPSSYNSPLHFGNGTRLTVT.